Presented here are 12 T cell receptor beta chains from one specimen sequenced in a study of T cells in narcolepsy. Libraries were prepared by immunoSEQ multiplex PCR; TCRdb keeps only in-frame clonotypes and omits some of them. The data hold around 26,000 clones, with 84% observed a single time. The material sequenced was CD45RA- memory CD4+ T cells from PBMCs. These receptors were obtained from a human donor with narcolepsy.

The chain recombines TRBV11-2 with TRBJ2-5; 9 bases agree with TRBD1. From germline, CDR1 is SGHAT and CDR2 FQNNGV. The J segment lost 5 bases and the V segment lost 5 bases, leaving 9 bases of the junction unmatched. The CDR3 covers 15 residues. This CDR3 reads CASSPGDRVTETQYF. CDR3 sequence (DNA): TGTGCCAGCAGCCCCGGGGACAGGGTCACGGAGACCCAGTACTTC.

J is TRBJ2-7 and V is TRBV9, with D unresolved. Germline lookup yields CDR1 SGDLS and CDR2 YYNGEE. The CDR3 contains 15 residues. V dropped 0 bases and J dropped 2 bases, with 12 bases sitting between them. The CDR3 sequence: CASSVGAEGPYEQYF. Written as DNA, the CDR3 is TGTGCCAGCAGCGTAGGAGCAGAAGGCCCCTACGAGCAGTACTTC.

This clone is a singleton in its sample. This chain connects TRBV11-3 to TRBJ2-1; maybe TRBD2 (5 bases). The CDR3 has 13 residues. V gave up 5 bases and J gave up 4 bases, with 9 bases separating them. In germline, CDR1 is SGHNT, CDR2 YENEEA. As DNA, the CDR3 is TGTGCCAGCAGCCTGGACTCTTACAATGAGCAGTTCTTC. Translated, it gives CASSLDSYNEQFF.

The chain carries TRBV10-2 and TRBJ2-3; D not certain. The CDR3 loop spans 12 amino acids. The germline CDR1 and CDR2 sequences are WSHSY and SAAADI. V was clipped by 2 bases and J by 6 bases, with 6 bases between them. CDR3 protein: CASSEQKDTQYF. For the CDR3, the DNA is TGCGCCAGCAGTGAGCAAAAGGATACGCAGTATTTT.

This clone was counted once. This chain's CDR3 is CASSLGLAGAYNEQFF. CDR3 nucleotides: TGTGCCAGCAGCTTAGGACTAGCGGGAGCCTACAATGAGCAGTTCTTC. The rearrangement links TRBV7-8 to TRBJ2-1; 12 nucleotides match TRBD2. CDR3 length equals 16 residues. With 1 base clipped from V and 2 bases from J, the junction kept 0 bases outside the gene matches. The germline CDR1 and CDR2 sequences are SGHVS and FQNEAQ. Drawing the rest from reference TRBV7-8 and TRBJ2-1, the complete variable domain is GAGVSQSPRYKVAKRGQDVALRCDPISGHVSLFWYQQALGQGPEFLTYFQNEAQLDKSGLPSDRFFAERPEGSVSTLKIQRTQQEDSAVYLCASSLGLAGAYNEQFFGPGTRLTVL.

This sequence joins TRBV6-5 and TRBJ2-7; tentative D call: TRBD1 (6 bases). Trimming removed 6 bases from V and 6 bases from J, with 18 bases in between. Germline assignment: CDR1 MNHEY and CDR2 SVGAGI. This CDR3 region has 14 residues. CDR3: CASRPPGVGSEQYF. The CDR3 coding sequence is TGTGCCAGCAGGCCCCCAGGGGTGGGTTCCGAGCAGTACTTC.

The chain is built from TRBV6-5 and TRBJ2-1; D remains unclear. Per germline, CDR1 MNHEY and CDR2 SVGAGI. The CDR3 contains 14 residues. V was pared by 2 bases and J by 6 bases, with 11 bases between. In nucleotides, the CDR3 is TGTGCCAGCAGTTACACGGGCGGTGTCAATGAGCAGTTCTTC. This encodes CASSYTGGVNEQFF.

The chain couples TRBV15 to TRBJ2-7; 8 bases map to TRBD1. This CDR3 comprises 17 residues. The J segment lost 3 bases and the V segment lost 9 bases, leaving 19 bases of the junction unmatched. CDR1 and CDR2 (germline): LNHNV, YYDKDF (reference sequence). The CDR3 DNA reads as TGTGCCACTCATCACAGGGGGGACCGGACTACCATCTACGAGCAGTACTTC. It yields the protein CATHHRGDRTTIYEQYF.

This chain links TRBV19 with TRBJ2-3, with a possible D match to TRBD1 (5 bases). This CDR3 contains 11 residues. Trimming removed 10 bases at V and 4 bases at J, with 9 bases between. Germline V lookup: CDR1 LNHDA, CDR2 SQIVND (reference sequence). The CDR3 nucleotides are TGTGCCACCAGGGTCGCAGATACGCAGTATTTT. Translation gives CATRVADTQYF.

The chain carries TRBV13 and TRBJ1-1; no definite D call. The CDR3 has 13 residues. Germline assignment: CDR1 PRHDT and CDR2 FYEKMQ (reference sequence). The V gene lost 2 bases and the J gene lost 0 bases, with 4 bases spanning the gap. Here the CDR3 reads CASSLRVNTEAFF. In DNA form, the CDR3 reads TGTGCCAGCAGCTTAAGGGTGAACACTGAAGCTTTCTTT. Looking up the rest from reference TRBV13 and TRBJ1-1 gives the full variable domain: AAGVIQSPRHLIKEKRETATLKCYPIPRHDTVYWYQQGPGQDPQFLISFYEKMQSDKGSIPDRFSAQQFSDYHSELNMSSLELGDSALYFCASSLRVNTEAFFGQGTRLTVV.

The chain employs TRBV9 and TRBJ2-1; 8 nucleotides line up with TRBD1. V dropped 4 bases and J dropped 7; count of bases not matched to a gene: 10. CDR3 length equals 15 residues. The germline V gene encodes CDR1 SGDLS and CDR2 YYNGEE. CDR3 protein: CASSRLTGAKNEQFF. The CDR3 region has the DNA TGTGCCAGCAGCCGATTGACAGGGGCAAAGAATGAGCAGTTCTTC. Based on the CDR3 plus reference TRBV9 and TRBJ2-1, the full variable domain is DSGVTQTPKHLITATGQRVTLRCSPRSGDLSVYWYQQSLDQGLQFLIQYYNGEERAKGNILERFSAQQFPDLHSELNLSSLELGDSALYFCASSRLTGAKNEQFFGPGTRLTVL.

V usage is TRBV7-2 and J usage is TRBJ2-7; perhaps TRBD2 as D (7 bases). The V and J ends lost 6 bases and 0 bases respectively, with 18 bases between them. The CDR3 has 16 amino acids. Per the germline V gene, CDR1 is SGHTA and CDR2 is FQGNSA. In DNA, the CDR3 is TGTGCCAGCAGAAGCCATCTAGCGGACAGCTCCTACGAGCAGTACTTC. Its translation: CASRSHLADSSYEQYF.